This entry concerns a single T cell receptor beta chain. The antigen remains unidentified. Repertoires were generated with immunoSEQ multiplex PCR, while TCRdb's copy carries only in-frame clones and drops some. The profile covers around 140,000 clones, with more than 85% appearing a single time and around 5.4% taken by the ten largest. The data were taken from a study of T cell responses to AZD1222 COVID-19 vaccine. The study, taken as a whole, reports: Increased Spike-specific TCR breadth and depth were observed after two AZD1222 doses.

This CDR3 is 19 amino acids long. The source of this sequence is an adult in good health. This sequence joins TRBV21-1 and TRBJ1-4. TRBV21-1 constitutes a pseudogene. Source: peripheral blood, taken on day 0 of AZD1222 vaccination. The CDR3 DNA is TGTGCCAGCAGCAACTCGTACGACTTTCCGGGACTATCTAATGAAAAACTGTTTTTT. Protein product: CASSNSYDFPGLSNEKLFF.